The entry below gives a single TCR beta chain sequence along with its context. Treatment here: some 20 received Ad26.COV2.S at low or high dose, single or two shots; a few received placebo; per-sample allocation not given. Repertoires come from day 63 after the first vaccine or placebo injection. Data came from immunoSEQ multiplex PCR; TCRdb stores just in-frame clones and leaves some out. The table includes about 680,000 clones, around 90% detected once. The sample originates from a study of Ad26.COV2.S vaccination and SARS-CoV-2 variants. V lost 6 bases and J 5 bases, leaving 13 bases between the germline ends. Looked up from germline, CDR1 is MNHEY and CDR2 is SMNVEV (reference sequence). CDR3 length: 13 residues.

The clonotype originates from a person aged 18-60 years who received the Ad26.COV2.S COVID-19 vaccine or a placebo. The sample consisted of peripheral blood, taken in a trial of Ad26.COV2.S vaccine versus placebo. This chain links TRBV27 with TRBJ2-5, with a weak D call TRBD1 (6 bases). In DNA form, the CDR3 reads TGTGCCAGCAGCTCACAGGGACGGGAGACCCAGTACTTC. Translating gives CASSSQGRETQYF.